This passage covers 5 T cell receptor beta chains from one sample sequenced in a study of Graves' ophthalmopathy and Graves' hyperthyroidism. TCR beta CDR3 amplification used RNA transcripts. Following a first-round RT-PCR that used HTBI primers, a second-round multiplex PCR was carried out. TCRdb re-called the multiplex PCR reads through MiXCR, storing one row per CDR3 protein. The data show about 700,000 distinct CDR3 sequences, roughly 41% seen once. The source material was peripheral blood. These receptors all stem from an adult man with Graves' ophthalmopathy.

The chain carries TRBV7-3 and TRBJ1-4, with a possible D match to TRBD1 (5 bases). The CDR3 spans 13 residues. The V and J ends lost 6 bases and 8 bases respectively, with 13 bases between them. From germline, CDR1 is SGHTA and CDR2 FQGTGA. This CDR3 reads CASSVGDPEKLFF. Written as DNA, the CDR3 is TGTGCCAGCAGTGTGGGGGACCCCGAAAAACTGTTTTTT.

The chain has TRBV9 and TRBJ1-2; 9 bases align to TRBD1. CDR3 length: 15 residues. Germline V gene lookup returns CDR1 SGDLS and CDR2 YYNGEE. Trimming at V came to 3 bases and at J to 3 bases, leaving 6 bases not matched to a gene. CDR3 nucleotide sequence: TGTGCCAGCAGCGCGACAGGGGGGGCTGACTATGGCTACACCTTC. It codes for CASSATGGADYGYTF.

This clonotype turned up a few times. CDR3 region: CASSPDNEQFF. In nucleotides, the CDR3 is TGTGCCAGCAGCCCGGACAATGAGCAGTTCTTC. The chain carries TRBV11-3 and TRBJ2-1; D is unclear. The CDR3 loop spans 11 amino acids. The V gene lost 5 bases and the J gene lost 5 bases, with 4 bases spanning the gap. CDR1 and CDR2 (germline): SGHNT, YENEEA. Looking up the rest from reference TRBV11-3 and TRBJ2-1 gives the full variable domain: EAGVVQSPRYKIIEKKQPVAFWCNPISGHNTLYWYLQNLGQGPELLIRYENEEAVDDSQLPKDRFSAERLKGVDSTLKIQPAELGDSAVYLCASSPDNEQFFGPGTRLTVL.

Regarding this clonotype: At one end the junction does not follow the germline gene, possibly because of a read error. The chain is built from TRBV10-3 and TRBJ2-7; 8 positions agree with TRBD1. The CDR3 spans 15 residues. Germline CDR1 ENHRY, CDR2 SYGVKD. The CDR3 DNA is TGTGCCAGCAGTGAAACCATGGACAGGGTCTACGAGCAGTACTTC. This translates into CASSETMDRVYEQYF.

CDR3 sequence reads: CSNSVRSGRTDTQYF. The CDR3 DNA sequence: TGCAGTAATTCCGTCCGGAGCGGGAGGACAGATACGCAGTATTTT. V usage is TRBV20-1 and J usage is TRBJ2-3; 9 bases line up with TRBD2. This CDR3 spans 15 amino acids. J was trimmed by 3 bases and V by 8 bases; bases with no gene match: 12. The germline gives CDR1 DFQATT, CDR2 SNEGSKA (reference sequence).